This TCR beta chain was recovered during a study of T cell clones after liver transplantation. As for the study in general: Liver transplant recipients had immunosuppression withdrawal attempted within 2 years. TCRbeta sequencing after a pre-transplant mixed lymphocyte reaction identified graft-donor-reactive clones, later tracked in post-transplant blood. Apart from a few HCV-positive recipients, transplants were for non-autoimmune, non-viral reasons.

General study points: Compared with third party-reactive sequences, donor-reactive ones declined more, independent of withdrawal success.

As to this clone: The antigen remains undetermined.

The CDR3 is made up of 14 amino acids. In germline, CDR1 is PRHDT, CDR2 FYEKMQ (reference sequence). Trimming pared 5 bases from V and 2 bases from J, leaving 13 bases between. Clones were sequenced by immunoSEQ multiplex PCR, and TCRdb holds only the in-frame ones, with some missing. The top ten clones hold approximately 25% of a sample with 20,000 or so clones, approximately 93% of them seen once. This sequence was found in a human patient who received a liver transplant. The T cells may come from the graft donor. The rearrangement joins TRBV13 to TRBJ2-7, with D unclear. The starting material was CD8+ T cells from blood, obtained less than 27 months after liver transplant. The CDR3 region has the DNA TGTGCCAGCAGCCTTGCGACCGGTCCCTACGAGCAGTACTTC. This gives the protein CASSLATGPYEQYF.